Listed here are 6 T cell receptor beta chains from one sample, sequenced in a study of OX40 agonist ivuxolimab in advanced cancers. The method was immunoSEQ multiplex PCR; TCRdb's version includes in-frame clones alone and lacks a portion of them. The sample includes 20,000 to 25,000 clones, approximately 87% of them seen just once. The sample was CD4+ or CD8+ T cells sorted from blood, taken in a trial of the OX40 agonist ivuxolimab. These TCRs come from an adult with an advanced solid tumor such as melanoma, head and neck, liver or kidney cancer.

The CDR3 region has the DNA TGTGCCAGCAGCCCGACCATAGGGCAGGCTCTAGCTAACTATGGCTACACCTTC. It encodes CASSPTIGQALANYGYTF. This rearrangement joins TRBV11-2 to TRBJ1-2; D call uncertain. CDR3 size: 18 residues. In germline, CDR1 is SGHAT, CDR2 FQNNGV. V dropped 5 bases and J dropped 0 bases, with 22 bases sitting between them. The whole variable domain, filled in from reference TRBV11-2 and TRBJ1-2, reads EAGVAQSPRYKIIEKRQSVAFWCNPISGHATLYWYQQILGQGPKLLIQFQNNGVVDDSQLPKDRFSAERLKGVDSTLKIQPAKLEDSAVYLCASSPTIGQALANYGYTFGSGTRLTVV.

This sequence joins TRBV4-3 and TRBJ2-1, with D perhaps TRBD2 (5 bases). Germline V CDR1 and CDR2: LGHNA, YSLEER. Trimming shortened V by 4 bases and J by 5 bases, and 12 bases separated the two germline ends. This CDR3 has 14 residues. For the CDR3, the DNA is TGCGCCAGCAGCCTTAGGACTGGAAACAATGAGCAGTTCTTC. Protein sequence: CASSLRTGNNEQFF.

The rearrangement joins TRBV10-3 to TRBJ1-1; D might be TRBD1 (6 bases). The germline V gene has CDR1 ENHRY and CDR2 SYGVKD. The CDR3 extends over 13 amino acids. Trimming removed 10 bases at V and 1 base at J, with 13 bases between. CDR3 bases: TGTGCCACCGGAAAACAGGGGAACACTGAAGCTTTCTTT. It encodes CATGKQGNTEAFF.

The genes are TRBV7-9 and TRBJ1-1, with a possible D match to TRBD1 (5 bases). CDR1 and CDR2 (germline): SEHNR, FQNEAQ (reference sequence). CDR3 length: 12 amino acids. CDR3 amino acids: CVSGQGENEAFF. DNA for the CDR3: TGTGTGAGTGGGCAGGGAGAGAATGAAGCTTTCTTT.

This chain links TRBV19 with TRBJ2-2, with D possibly being TRBD1 (5 bases). The CDR3 is 17 residues long. V dropped 3 bases and J dropped 7 bases, with 21 bases sitting between them. CDR1 is LNHDA and CDR2 is SQIVND in the germline V gene (reference sequence). Written as DNA, the CDR3 is TGTGCCAGTAGTATTCTCCTCTGGCAGGGTACTATCGGGGAGCTGTTTTTT. Protein sequence: CASSILLWQGTIGELFF.

The chain carries TRBV2 and TRBJ2-5; perhaps TRBD1 as D (6 bases). The length of the CDR3 is 14 residues. Deletions cut 6 bases from V and 10 bases from J, with 21 bases between. The germline gives CDR1 SNHLY, CDR2 FYNNEI. CDR3 sequence (DNA): TGTGCCAGCAGCGCCCTCGGGACACCACACTACCAGTACTTC. Its protein is CASSALGTPHYQYF.